This T cell receptor beta chain was captured by sequencing in a study of cytomegalovirus exposure and HLA in healthy donors. Separate from the roughly 700-subject first cohort was the approximately 120-subject validation cohort, to which the donors belonged. In germline, CDR1 is MNHEY, CDR2 SMNVEV (reference sequence). The V end lost 5 bases, the J end lost 0 bases, and 16 bases lay between the germline ends. This CDR3 has 17 residues. Clones were sequenced by immunoSEQ multiplex PCR, and TCRdb holds only the in-frame ones, with some missing. The sample lists 120,000 or so clones, 89% occurring once. This clone was recorded only once.

This rearrangement joins TRBV27 to TRBJ1-4; D not resolved. Sequencing input: PBMCs. The clonotype comes from a woman aged 18-29 years in good health and CMV-seronegative. CDR3 residues: CASSTTEAQATNEKLFF. The CDR3 DNA sequence: TGTGCCAGCAGTACCACAGAAGCCCAAGCAACTAATGAAAAACTGTTTTTT. The full variable domain, in which reference TRBV27 and TRBJ1-4 provide the parts outside the CDR3, is EAQVTQNPRYLITVTGKKLTVTCSQNMNHEYMSWYRQDPGLGLRQIYYSMNVEVTDKGDVPEGYKVSRKEKRNFPLILESPSPNQTSLYFCASSTTEAQATNEKLFFGSGTQLSVL.